This section outlines one T cell receptor beta chain sequence together with its context. Its antigen is not identified. Data came from immunoSEQ multiplex PCR; TCRdb stores just in-frame clones and leaves some out. Of about 40,000 clones in the sample, roughly 84% were seen once. Every patient had mismatch repair deficiency by PCR or immunohistochemistry. TCRs were sequenced from a few patients responding to pembrolizumab. The record originates from a study of PD-1 blockade in mismatch repair-deficient tumors. Study background: All were previously treated, progressing patients with eleven to twelve mismatch repair-deficient cancer types. The study's findings and limits: Tumor-resident clones, often undetectable pretreatment in blood, expanded then contracted after pembrolizumab.

The CDR3 is made up of 14 amino acids. The ends were cut back, 7 bases at V and 6 bases at J, with 18 bases in the middle. In germline, CDR1 is LNHDA, CDR2 SQIVND (reference sequence). This chain uses TRBV19 with TRBJ1-1; the D gene is possibly TRBD1 (5 bases). This receptor was identified in an adult with mismatch repair-deficient cancer. The sequences come from peripheral blood, collected around 75 weeks after starting pembrolizumab. CDR3 residues: CASTHPAGMAEAFF. In DNA, the CDR3 is TGTGCCAGTACCCACCCAGCAGGGATGGCTGAAGCTTTCTTT.